The 2 T cell receptor beta chains below were found in one sample sequenced in a study of shared clonotypes between healthy human individuals (dated by TCRdb to 2020 to 2021). Receptors were amplified or captured by the immunoSEQ multiplex PCR assay. In its TCRdb copy, this immuneACCESS table keeps in-frame sequences only and misses some clones. Where compared with another copy, unresolved V genes explain less than half of these, and the others have no known cause. The sample table holds around 200,000 clones, of which around 93% were seen once. The top ten clonotypes cover 0.067% of the sample. Material for sequencing was naive CD4+ T cells sorted from blood. The sample's cell subset or site label is to be understood as: CD45RA+ positively selected. The receptors come from a woman in her 30s in good health.

The gene calls are TRBV11-2 and TRBJ2-1; 10 nucleotides line up with TRBD2. Germline CDR1 reads SGHAT; CDR2 reads FQNNGV. V gave up 5 bases and J gave up 4 bases; unmatched junction bases: 14. The CDR3 loop spans 18 amino acids. This CDR3 is CASSLRPGLAERYNEQFF. DNA for the CDR3: TGTGCCAGCAGCCTCAGACCTGGACTAGCGGAGAGATACAATGAGCAGTTCTTC.

The rearrangement links TRBV28 to TRBJ1-1; TRBD1 agrees at 7 bases. The CDR3 has 14 amino acids. The ends lost 6 bases at V and 0 bases at J; junction bases unmatched: 4. Germline lookup yields CDR1 MDHEN and CDR2 SYDVKM. CDR3 loop: CASRKDRVNTEAFF. In DNA form, the CDR3 reads TGTGCCAGCAGAAAAGACAGGGTGAACACTGAAGCTTTCTTT.